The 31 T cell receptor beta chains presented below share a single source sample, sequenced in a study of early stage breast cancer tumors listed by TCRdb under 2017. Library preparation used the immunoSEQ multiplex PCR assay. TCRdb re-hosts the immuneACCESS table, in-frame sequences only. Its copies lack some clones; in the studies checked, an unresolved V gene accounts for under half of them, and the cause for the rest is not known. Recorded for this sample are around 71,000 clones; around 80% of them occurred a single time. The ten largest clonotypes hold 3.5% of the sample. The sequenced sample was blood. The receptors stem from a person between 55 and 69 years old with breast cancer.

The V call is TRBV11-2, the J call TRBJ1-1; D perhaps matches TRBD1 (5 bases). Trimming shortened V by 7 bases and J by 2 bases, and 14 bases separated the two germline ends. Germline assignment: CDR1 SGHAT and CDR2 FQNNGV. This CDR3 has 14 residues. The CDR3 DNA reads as TGTGCCAGCACCCCTCGGGGCAGCAACACTGAAGCTTTCTTT. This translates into CASTPRGSNTEAFF.

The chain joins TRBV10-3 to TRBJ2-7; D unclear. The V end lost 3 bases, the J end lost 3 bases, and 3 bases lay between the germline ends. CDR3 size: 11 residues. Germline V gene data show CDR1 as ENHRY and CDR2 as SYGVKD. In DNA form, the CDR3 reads TGTGCCATCAGTGATAACTACGAGCAGTACTTC. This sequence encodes CAISDNYEQYF.

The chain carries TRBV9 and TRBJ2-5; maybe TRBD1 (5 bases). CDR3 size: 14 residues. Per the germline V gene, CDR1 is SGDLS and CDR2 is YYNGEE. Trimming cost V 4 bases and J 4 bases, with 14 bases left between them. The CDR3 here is CASSFQGGGETQYF. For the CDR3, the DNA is TGTGCCAGCAGCTTTCAGGGCGGCGGAGAGACCCAGTACTTC.

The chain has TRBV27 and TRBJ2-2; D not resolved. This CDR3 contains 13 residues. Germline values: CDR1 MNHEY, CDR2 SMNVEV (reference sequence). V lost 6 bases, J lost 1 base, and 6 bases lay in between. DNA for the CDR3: TGTGCCAGCAGGCCCGGGAACACCGGGGAGCTGTTTTTT. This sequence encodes CASRPGNTGELFF.

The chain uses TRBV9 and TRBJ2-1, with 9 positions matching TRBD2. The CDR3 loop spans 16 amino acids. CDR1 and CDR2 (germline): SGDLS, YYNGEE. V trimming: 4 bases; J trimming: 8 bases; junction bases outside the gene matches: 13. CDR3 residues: CASSPRWLAGFDEQFF. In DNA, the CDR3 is TGTGCCAGCAGCCCCCGATGGCTAGCGGGGTTCGATGAGCAGTTCTTC.

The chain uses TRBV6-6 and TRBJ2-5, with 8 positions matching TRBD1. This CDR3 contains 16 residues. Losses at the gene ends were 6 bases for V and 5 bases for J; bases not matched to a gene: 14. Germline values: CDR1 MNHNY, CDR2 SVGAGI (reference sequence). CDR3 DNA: TGTGCCAGCAGGATAGGGGGGTGGGGACAGGAGGAGACCCAGTACTTC. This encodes CASRIGGWGQEETQYF.

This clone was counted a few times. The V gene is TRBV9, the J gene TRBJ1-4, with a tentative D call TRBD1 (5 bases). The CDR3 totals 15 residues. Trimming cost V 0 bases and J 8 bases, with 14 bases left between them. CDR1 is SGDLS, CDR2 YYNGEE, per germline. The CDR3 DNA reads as TGTGCCAGCAGCGTAGCATGGGGCCGAGAGGAAAAACTGTTTTTT. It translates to CASSVAWGREEKLFF.

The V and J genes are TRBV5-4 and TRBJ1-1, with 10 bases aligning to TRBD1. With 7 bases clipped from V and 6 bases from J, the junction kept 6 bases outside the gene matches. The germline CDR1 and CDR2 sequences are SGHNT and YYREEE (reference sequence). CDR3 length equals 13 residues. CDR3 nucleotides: TGTGCCAGCCGCCGGGACAGGGGCCCTGAAGCTTTCTTT. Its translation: CASRRDRGPEAFF. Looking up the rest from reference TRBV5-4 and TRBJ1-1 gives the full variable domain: ETGVTQSPTHLIKTRGQQVTLRCSSQSGHNTVSWYQQALGQGPQFIFQYYREEENGRGNFPPRFSGLQFPNYSSELNVNALELDDSALYLCASRRDRGPEAFFGQGTRLTVV.

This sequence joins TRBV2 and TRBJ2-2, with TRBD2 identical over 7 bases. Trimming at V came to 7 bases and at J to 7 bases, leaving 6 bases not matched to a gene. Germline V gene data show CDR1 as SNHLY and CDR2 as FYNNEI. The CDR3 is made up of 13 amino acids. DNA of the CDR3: TGTGCCAGCACCCTGGGGAGGGTCGGGGAGCTGTTTTTT. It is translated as CASTLGRVGELFF.

The CDR3, as DNA: TGTGCCAGCAGCTCCACGGGAGAACGGGGTGAGACCCAGTACTTC. Encoded protein: CASSSTGERGETQYF. The genes are TRBV7-2 and TRBJ2-5; TRBD2 is a possible D gene (6 bases). Trimming left V 4 bases short and J 5 bases short, with 17 bases between. The germline V gene encodes CDR1 SGHTA and CDR2 FQGNSA. This CDR3 is built from 15 residues.

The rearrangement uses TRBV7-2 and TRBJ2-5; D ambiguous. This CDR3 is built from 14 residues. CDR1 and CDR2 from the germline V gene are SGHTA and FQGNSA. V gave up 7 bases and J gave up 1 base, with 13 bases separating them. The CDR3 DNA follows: TGTGCCAGCACCCCCTGGGCAGGCCAAGAGACCCAGTACTTC. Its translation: CASTPWAGQETQYF. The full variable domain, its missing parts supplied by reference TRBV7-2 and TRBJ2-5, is GAGVSQSPSNKVTEKGKDVELRCDPISGHTALYWYRQSLGQGLEFLIYFQGNSAPDKSGLPSDRFSAERTGGSVSTLTIQRTQQEDSAVYLCASTPWAGQETQYFGPGTRLLVL.

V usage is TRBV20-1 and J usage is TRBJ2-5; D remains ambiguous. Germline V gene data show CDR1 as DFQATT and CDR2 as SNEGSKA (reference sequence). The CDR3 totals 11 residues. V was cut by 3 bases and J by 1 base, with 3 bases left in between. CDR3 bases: TGCAGTGCTAGGGCCCAAGAGACCCAGTACTTC. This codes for CSARAQETQYF.

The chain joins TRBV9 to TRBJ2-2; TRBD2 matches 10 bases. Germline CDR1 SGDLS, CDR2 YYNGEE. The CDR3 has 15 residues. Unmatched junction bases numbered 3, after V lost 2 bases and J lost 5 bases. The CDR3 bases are TGTGCCAGCAGCGTGAGCGGGAGGGGGACCGGGGAGCTGTTTTTT. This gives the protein CASSVSGRGTGELFF.

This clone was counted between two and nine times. CDR3 sequence reads: CASKLQGSRELFF. The CDR3 DNA reads TGTGCCAGTAAATTACAGGGATCCCGGGAGCTGTTTTTT. The V and J genes are TRBV19 and TRBJ2-2; weak D call: TRBD1 (6 bases). V lost 7 bases and J 9 bases, leaving 15 bases between the germline ends. CDR3 size: 13 residues. The V gene's germline CDR1 is LNHDA and CDR2 SQIVND (reference sequence).

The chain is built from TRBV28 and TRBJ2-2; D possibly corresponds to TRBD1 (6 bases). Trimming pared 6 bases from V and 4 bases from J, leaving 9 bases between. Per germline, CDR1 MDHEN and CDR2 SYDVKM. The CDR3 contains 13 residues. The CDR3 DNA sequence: TGTGCCAGCAGAAAGACAGGCACCGGGGAGCTGTTTTTT. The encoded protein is CASRKTGTGELFF.

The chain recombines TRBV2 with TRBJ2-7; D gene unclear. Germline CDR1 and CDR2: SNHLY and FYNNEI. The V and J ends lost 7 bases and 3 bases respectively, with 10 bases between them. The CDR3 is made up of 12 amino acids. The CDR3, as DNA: TGTGCCAGCAAGCGCGAGAACTACGAGCAGTACTTC. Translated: CASKRENYEQYF.

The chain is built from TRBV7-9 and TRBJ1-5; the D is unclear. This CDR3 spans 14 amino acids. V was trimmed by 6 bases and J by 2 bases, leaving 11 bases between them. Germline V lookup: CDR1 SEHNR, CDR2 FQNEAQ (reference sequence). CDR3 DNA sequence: TGTGCCAGCAGTCCTCTGAGGGGCAATCAGCCCCAGCATTTT. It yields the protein CASSPLRGNQPQHF.

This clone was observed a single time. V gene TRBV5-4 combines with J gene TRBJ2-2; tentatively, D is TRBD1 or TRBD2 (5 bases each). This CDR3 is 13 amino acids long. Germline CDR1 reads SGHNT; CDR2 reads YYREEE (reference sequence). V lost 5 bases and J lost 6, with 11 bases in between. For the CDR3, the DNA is TGTGCCAGCAGAATGTGGGACGCCGGGGAGCTGTTTTTT. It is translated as CASRMWDAGELFF.

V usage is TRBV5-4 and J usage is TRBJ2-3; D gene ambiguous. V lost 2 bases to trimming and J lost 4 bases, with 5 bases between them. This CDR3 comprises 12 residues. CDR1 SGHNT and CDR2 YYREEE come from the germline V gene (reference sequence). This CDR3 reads CASSFGADTQYF. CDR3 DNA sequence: TGTGCCAGCAGCTTCGGAGCAGATACGCAGTATTTT.

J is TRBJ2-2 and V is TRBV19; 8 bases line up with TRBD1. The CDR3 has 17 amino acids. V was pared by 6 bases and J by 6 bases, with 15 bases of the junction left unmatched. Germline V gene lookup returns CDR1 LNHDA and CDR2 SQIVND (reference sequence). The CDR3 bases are TGTGCCAGTAGCGTTCGGACAGGGCAGTTGAGGGCCGGGGAGCTGTTTTTT. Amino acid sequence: CASSVRTGQLRAGELFF.

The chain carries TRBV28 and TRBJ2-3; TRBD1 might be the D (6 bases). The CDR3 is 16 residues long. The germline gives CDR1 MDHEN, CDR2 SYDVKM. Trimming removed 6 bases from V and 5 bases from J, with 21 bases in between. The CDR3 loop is CASSPTVRTVGDTQYF. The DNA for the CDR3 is TGTGCCAGCAGCCCCACCGTCCGGACAGTGGGAGATACGCAGTATTTT. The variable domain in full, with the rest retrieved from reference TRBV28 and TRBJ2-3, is DVKVTQSSRYLVKRTGEKVFLECVQDMDHENMFWYRQDPGLGLRLIYFSYDVKMKEKGDIPEGYSVSREKKERFSLILESASTNQTSMYLCASSPTVRTVGDTQYFGPGTRLTVL.

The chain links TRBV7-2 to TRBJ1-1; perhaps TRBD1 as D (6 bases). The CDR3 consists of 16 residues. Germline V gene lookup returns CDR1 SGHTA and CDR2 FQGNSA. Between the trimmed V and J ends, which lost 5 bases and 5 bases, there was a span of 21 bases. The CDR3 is CASSPVMGGARTEAFF. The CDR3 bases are TGTGCCAGCAGCCCGGTAATGGGGGGCGCTCGGACTGAAGCTTTCTTT.

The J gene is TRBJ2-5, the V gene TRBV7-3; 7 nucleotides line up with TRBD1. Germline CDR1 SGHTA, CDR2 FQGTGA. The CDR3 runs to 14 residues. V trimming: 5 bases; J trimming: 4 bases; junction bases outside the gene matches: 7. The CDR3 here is CASSPTGTVETQYF. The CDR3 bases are TGTGCCAGCAGCCCGACTGGGACAGTAGAGACCCAGTACTTC.

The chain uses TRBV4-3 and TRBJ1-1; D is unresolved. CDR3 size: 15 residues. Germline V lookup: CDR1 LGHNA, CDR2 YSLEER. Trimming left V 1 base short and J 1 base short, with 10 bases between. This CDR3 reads CASSQAYRGNTEAFF. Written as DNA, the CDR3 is TGCGCCAGCAGCCAAGCTTATCGGGGGAACACTGAAGCTTTCTTT.

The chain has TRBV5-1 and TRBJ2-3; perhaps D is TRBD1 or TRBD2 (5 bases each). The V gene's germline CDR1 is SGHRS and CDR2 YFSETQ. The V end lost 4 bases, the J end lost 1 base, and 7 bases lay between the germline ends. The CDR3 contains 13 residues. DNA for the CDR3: TGCGCCAGCAGCGTGGGGGGCACAGATACGCAGTATTTT. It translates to CASSVGGTDTQYF.

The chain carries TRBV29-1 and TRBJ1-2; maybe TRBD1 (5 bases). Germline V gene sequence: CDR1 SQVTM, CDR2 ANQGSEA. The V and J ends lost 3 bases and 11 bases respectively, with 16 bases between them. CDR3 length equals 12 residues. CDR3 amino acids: CSVETEGMLYTF. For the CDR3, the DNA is TGCAGCGTTGAGACAGAGGGGATGTTATACACCTTC.

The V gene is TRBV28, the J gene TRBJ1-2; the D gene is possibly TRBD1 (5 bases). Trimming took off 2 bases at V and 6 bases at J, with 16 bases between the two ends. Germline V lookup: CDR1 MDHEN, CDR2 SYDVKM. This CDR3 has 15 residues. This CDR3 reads CASSLPGRGSHGYTF. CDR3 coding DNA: TGTGCCAGCAGTTTACCAGGGAGGGGATCCCATGGCTACACCTTC.

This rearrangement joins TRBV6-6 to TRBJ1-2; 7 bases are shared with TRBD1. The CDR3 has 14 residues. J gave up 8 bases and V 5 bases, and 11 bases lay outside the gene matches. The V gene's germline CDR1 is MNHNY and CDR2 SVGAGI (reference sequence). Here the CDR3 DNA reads TGTGCCAGCAGTGACGACAGACAGGGTGGAGGCTACACCTTC. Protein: CASSDDRQGGGYTF.

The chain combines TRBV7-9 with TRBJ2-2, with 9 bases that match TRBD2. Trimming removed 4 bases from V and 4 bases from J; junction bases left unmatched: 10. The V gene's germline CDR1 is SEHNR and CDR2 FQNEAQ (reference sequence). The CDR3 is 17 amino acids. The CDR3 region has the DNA TGTGCCAGCAGCTCACTCCTAGCGGGGCGAATCACCGGGGAGCTGTTTTTT. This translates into CASSSLLAGRITGELFF. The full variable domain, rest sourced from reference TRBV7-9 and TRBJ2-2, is DTGVSQNPRHKITKRGQNVTFRCDPISEHNRLYWYRQTLGQGPEFLTYFQNEAQLEKSRLLSDRFSAERPKGSFSTLEIQRTEQGDSAMYLCASSSLLAGRITGELFFGEGSRLTVL.

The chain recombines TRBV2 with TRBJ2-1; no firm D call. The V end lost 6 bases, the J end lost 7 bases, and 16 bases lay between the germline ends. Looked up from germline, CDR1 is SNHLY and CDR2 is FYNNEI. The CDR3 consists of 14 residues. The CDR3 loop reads CASSKGVIENEQFF. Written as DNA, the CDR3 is TGTGCCAGCAGCAAGGGTGTGATTGAAAATGAGCAGTTCTTC.

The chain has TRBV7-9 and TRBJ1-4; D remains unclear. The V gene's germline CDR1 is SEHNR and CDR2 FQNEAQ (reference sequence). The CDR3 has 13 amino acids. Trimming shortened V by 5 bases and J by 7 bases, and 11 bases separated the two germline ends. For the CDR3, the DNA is TGTGCCAGCAGCCCCCTTCCCACTGAAAAACTGTTTTTT. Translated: CASSPLPTEKLFF.